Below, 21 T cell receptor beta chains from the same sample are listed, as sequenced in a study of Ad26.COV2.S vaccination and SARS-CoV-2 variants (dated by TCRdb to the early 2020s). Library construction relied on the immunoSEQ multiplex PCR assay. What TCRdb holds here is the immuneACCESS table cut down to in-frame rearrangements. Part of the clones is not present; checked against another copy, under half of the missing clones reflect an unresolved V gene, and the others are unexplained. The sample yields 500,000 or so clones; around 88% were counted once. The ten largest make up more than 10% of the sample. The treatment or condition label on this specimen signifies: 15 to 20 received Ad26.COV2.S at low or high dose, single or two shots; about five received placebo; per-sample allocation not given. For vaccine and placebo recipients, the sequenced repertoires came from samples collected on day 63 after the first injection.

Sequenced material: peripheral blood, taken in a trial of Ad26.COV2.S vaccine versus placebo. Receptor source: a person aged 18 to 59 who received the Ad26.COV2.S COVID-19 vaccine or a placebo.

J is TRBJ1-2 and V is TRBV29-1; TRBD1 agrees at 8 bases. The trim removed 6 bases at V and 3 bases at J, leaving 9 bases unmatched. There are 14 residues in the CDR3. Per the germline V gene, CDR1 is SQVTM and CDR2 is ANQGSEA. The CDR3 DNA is TGCAGCGTGGGGGGTGACAGGGGTGACTATGGCTACACCTTC. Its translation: CSVGGDRGDYGYTF. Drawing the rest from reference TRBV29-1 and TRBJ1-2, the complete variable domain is SAVISQKPSRDICQRGTSLTIQCQVDSQVTMMFWYRQQPGQSLTLIATANQGSEATYESGFVIDKFPISRPNLTFSTLTVSNMSPEDSSIYLCSVGGDRGDYGYTFGSGTRLTVV.

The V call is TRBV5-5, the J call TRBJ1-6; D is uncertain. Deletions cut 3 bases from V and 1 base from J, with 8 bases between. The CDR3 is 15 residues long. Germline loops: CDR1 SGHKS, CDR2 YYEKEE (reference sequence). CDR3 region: CASSSLGSYNSPLHF. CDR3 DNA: TGTGCCAGCAGCTCATTGGGGTCCTATAATTCACCCCTCCACTTT.

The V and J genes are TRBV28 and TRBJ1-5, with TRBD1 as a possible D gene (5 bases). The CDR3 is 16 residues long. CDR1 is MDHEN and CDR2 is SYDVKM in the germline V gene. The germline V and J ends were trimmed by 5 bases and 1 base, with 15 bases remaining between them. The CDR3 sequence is CASSGGLGPSNQPQHF. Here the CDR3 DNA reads TGTGCCAGCAGTGGGGGATTGGGTCCAAGCAATCAGCCCCAGCATTTT.

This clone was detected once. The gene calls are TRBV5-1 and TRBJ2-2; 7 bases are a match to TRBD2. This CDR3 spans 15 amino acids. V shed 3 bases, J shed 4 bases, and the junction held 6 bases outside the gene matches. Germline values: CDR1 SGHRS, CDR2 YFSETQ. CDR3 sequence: CASSWGGPATGELFF. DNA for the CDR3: TGCGCCAGCAGCTGGGGAGGGCCCGCCACCGGGGAGCTGTTTTTT.

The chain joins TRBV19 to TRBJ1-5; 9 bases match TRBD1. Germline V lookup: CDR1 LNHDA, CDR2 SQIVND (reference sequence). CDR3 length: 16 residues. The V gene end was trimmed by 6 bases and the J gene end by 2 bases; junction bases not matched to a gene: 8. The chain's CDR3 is CASSQQGALGNQPQHF. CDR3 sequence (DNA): TGTGCCAGTAGCCAACAGGGGGCATTAGGCAATCAGCCCCAGCATTTT.

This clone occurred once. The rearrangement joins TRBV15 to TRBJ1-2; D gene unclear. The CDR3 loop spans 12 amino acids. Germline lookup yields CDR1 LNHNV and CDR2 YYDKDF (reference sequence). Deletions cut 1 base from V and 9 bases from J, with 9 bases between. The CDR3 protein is CATSRASSSYTF. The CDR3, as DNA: TGTGCCACCAGCAGAGCCAGTAGCAGCTACACCTTC.

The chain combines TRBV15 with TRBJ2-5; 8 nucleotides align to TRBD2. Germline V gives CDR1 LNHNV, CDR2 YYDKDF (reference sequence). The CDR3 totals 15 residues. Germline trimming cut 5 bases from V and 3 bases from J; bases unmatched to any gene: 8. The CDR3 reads CATSGSQRGKETQYF. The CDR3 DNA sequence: TGTGCCACCAGCGGGAGCCAGCGGGGGAAAGAGACCCAGTACTTC.

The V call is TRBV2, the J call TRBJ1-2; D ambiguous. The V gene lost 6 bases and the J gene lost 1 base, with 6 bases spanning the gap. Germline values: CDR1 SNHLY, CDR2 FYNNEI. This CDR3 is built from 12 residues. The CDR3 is CASRRVNYGYTF. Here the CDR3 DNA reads TGTGCCAGCAGGAGGGTTAACTATGGCTACACCTTC.

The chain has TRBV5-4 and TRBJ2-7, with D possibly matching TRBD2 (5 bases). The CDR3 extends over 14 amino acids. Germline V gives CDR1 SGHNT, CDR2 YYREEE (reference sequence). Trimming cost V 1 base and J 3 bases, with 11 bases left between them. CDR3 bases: TGTGCCAGCAGCTTGCCGGGAACTGACTACGAGCAGTACTTC. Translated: CASSLPGTDYEQYF.

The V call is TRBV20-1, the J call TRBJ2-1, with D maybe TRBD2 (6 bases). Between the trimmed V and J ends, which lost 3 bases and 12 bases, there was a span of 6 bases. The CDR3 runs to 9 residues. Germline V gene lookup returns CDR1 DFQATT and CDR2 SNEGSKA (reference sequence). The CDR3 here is CSASGGQFF. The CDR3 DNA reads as TGCAGTGCTAGCGGGGGGCAGTTCTTC.

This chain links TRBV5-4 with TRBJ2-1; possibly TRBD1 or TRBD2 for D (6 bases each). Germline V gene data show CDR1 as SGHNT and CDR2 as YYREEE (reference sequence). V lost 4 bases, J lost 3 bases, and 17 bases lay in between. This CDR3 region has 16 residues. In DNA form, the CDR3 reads TGTGCCAGCAGCGGAGGGTGGGGGGCTGGCTACAATGAGCAGTTCTTC. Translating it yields CASSGGWGAGYNEQFF. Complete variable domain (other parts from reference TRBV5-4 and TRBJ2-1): ETGVTQSPTHLIKTRGQQVTLRCSSQSGHNTVSWYQQALGQGPQFIFQYYREEENGRGNFPPRFSGLQFPNYSSELNVNALELDDSALYLCASSGGWGAGYNEQFFGPGTRLTVL.

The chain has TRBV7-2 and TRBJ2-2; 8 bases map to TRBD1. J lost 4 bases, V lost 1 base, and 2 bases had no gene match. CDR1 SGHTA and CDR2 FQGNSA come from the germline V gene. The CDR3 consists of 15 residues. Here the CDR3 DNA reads TGTGCCAGCAGCTTAGGGACAGGGTTCACCGGGGAGCTGTTTTTT. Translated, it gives CASSLGTGFTGELFF.

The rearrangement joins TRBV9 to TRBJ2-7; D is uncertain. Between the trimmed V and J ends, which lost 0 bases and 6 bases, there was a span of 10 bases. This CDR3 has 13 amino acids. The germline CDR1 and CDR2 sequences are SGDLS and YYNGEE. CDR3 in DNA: TGTGCCAGCAGCGTAGGTGACTTCGGCGAGCAGTACTTC. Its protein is CASSVGDFGEQYF.

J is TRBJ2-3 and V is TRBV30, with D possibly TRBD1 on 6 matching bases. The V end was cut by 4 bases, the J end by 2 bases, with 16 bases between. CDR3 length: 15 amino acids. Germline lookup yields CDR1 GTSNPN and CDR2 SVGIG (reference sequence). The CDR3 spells CAWTMGHRDTDTQYF. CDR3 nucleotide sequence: TGTGCCTGGACCATGGGACACAGGGACACAGATACGCAGTATTTT.

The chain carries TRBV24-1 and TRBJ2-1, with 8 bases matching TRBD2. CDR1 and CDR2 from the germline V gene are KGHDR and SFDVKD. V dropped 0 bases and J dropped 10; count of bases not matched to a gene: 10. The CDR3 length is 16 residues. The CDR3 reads CATSDLMAGGSQEQFF. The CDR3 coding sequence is TGTGCCACCAGTGATTTGATGGCGGGAGGATCTCAGGAGCAGTTCTTC.

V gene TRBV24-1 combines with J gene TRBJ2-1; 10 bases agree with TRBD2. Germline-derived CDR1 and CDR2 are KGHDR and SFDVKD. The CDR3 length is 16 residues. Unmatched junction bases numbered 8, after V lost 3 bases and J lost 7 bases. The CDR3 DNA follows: TGTGCCACCAGTGATGTGCTAGCGGGAGTGGGTAATGAGCAGTTCTTC. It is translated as CATSDVLAGVGNEQFF.

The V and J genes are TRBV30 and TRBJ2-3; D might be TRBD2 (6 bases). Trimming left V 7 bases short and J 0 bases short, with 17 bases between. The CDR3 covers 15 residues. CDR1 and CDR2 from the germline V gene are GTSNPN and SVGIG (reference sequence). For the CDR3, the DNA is TGTGCCTATACCATCGGGGGAGTAAGCACAGATACGCAGTATTTT. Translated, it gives CAYTIGGVSTDTQYF.

The CDR3 DNA sequence: TGCGCCAGCAGCCCACTCTTAGCAACTAATGAAAAACTGTTTTTT. Amino acid sequence: CASSPLLATNEKLFF. The chain is built from TRBV5-1 and TRBJ1-4; no definite D call. The CDR3 consists of 15 residues. In germline, CDR1 is SGHRS, CDR2 YFSETQ. V was cut by 4 bases and J by 0 bases, with 10 bases left in between.

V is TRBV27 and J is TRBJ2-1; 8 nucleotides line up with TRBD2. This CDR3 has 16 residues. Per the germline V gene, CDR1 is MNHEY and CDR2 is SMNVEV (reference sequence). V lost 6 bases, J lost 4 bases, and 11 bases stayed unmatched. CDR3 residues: CASSPSGGGRYNEQFF. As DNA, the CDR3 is TGTGCCAGCAGCCCTTCGGGGGGCGGGAGGTACAATGAGCAGTTCTTC.

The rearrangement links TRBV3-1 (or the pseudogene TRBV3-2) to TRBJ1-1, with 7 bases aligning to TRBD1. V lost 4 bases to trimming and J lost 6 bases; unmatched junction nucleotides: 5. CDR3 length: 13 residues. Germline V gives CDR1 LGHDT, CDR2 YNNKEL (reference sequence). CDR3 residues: CASSRPGTAEAFF. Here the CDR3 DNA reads TGTGCCAGCAGCCGGCCCGGGACAGCTGAAGCTTTCTTT.

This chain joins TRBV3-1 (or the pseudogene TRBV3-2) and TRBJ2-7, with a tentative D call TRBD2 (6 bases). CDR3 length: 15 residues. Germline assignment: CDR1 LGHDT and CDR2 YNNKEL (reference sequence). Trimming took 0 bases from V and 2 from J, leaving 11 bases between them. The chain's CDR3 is CASSQEQAGPYEQYF. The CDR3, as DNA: TGTGCCAGCAGCCAAGAACAGGCGGGACCCTACGAGCAGTACTTC.